The 3 T cell receptor beta chains in this list originate from one sample, sequenced in a study of blood T cell repertoires in COVID-19. Profiling relied on immunoSEQ multiplex PCR, and the TCRdb table lists in-frame clones only, not all of them. The sample includes about 120,000 clones, 85% to 90% of them seen just once. Sequencing was done on a sample of peripheral blood. The receptors here all came from an older man with active or convalescent COVID-19.

The chain combines TRBV24-1 with TRBJ2-3, with D perhaps TRBD2 (6 bases). The CDR3 has 14 amino acids. V was trimmed by 5 bases and J by 0 bases, leaving 8 bases between them. CDR1 is KGHDR, CDR2 SFDVKD, per germline. DNA for the CDR3: TGTGCCACCAGTGTGGGGGGAAGCACAGATACGCAGTATTTT. It is translated as CATSVGGSTDTQYF.

The chain has TRBV30 and TRBJ1-4; the D is unclear. This CDR3 is built from 14 residues. V was shortened by 0 bases and J by 7 bases, with 12 bases between the two germline ends. Germline V CDR1 and CDR2: GTSNPN, SVGIG (reference sequence). The CDR3 reads CAWSVRERSEKLFF. CDR3 DNA: TGTGCCTGGAGTGTACGGGAGCGGAGTGAAAAACTGTTTTTT.

The chain is built from TRBV15 and TRBJ2-1; TRBD1 aligns across 9 bases. The CDR3 has 15 amino acids. Germline V lookup: CDR1 LNHNV, CDR2 YYDKDF (reference sequence). V dropped 2 bases and J dropped 3; count of bases not matched to a gene: 2. This chain's CDR3 is CATSRRTGDYNEQFF. Written as DNA, the CDR3 is TGTGCCACCAGCAGAAGGACAGGGGACTACAATGAGCAGTTCTTC.